Described below is a single T cell receptor (beta chain) sequence and its context. These data originate in a study of blood T cell repertoires in COVID-19. Background on the study: The cDNA or gDNA used as material had been derived from T cells, B-cell-depleted T cells, or PBMCs.

In assigning cohorts, the study relied on participant-reported clinical history. Germline CDR1 reads SGHRS; CDR2 reads YFSETQ. After removal of 0 bases from V and 8 bases from J, the junction contained 5 bases not matched to a gene. This CDR3 comprises 15 residues. The method was immunoSEQ multiplex PCR; TCRdb's version includes in-frame clones alone and lacks a portion of them. The sample holds roughly 310,000 clones, approximately 89% seen once. This sequence originates from a woman aged 40 to 50 who had recovered from COVID-19. The chain combines TRBV5-1 with TRBJ2-1; TRBD2 matches at 10 bases. What was sequenced was PBMCs or T cells enriched from blood (not recorded which). The DNA for the CDR3 is TGCGCCAGCAGCTTGGCAGCGGGAGGGTCGGATGAGCAGTTCTTC. This translates into CASSLAAGGSDEQFF.